This T cell receptor beta chain was identified in a study of cytomegalovirus exposure and HLA in healthy donors. Whole-study results and caveats: It was reported that the classifier diagnosed cytomegalovirus status with high specificity and sensitivity in both the original and validation cohorts. That first-cohort TCR clusters tended to co-occur in the roughly 130 validation repertoires was found in a later analysis. It was confirmed in vitro that a few of the CMV-associated chains were specific for CMV antigens. Most observed TCR sequences were rare, whereas some public TCRs were detected in many donors.

Some clones are missing from TCRdb's copy, which holds only in-frame ones; the method was immunoSEQ multiplex PCR. The sample yields fewer than 130,000 clones, around nine tenths seen once. With respect to this clone: Its target is unknown.

Germline trimming cut 0 bases from V and 3 bases from J; bases unmatched to any gene: 5. Germline CDR1 and CDR2: SGDLS and YYNGEE. The CDR3 contains 15 residues. The J gene is TRBJ2-7, the V gene TRBV9, with TRBD1 identical over 8 bases. Material for sequencing was PBMCs. The TCR comes from a woman between 18 and 30 years old in good health and CMV-seronegative. The CDR3 DNA reads TGTGCCAGCAGCGTAGGAGGGACAGGAGTCTACGAGCAGTACTTC. This translates into CASSVGGTGVYEQYF.